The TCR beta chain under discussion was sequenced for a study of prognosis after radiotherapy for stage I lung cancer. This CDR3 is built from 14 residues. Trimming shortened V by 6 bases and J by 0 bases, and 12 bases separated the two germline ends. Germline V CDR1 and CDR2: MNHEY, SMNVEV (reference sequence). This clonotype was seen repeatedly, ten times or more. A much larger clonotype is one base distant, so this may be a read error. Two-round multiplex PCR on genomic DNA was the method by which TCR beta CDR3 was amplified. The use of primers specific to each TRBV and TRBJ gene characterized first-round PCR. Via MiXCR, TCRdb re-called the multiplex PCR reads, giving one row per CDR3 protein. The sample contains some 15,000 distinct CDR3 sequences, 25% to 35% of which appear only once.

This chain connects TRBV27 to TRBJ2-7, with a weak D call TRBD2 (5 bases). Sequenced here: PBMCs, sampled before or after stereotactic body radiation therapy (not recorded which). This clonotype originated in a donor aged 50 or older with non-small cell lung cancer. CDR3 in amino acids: CASRMTTSSYEQYF. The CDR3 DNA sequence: TGTGCCAGCAGGATGACTACCAGCTCCTACGAGCAGTACTTC.